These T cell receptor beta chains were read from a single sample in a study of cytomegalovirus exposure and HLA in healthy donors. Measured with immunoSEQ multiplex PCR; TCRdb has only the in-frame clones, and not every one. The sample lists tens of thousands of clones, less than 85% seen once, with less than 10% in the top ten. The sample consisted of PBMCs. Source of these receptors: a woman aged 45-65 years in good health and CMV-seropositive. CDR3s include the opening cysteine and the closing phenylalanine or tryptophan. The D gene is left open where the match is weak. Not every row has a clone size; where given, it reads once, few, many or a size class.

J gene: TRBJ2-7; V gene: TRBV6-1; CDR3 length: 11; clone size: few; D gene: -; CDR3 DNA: TGTGCCGCTGAGAGCTCCTACGAGCAGTACTTC; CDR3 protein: CAAESSYEQYF
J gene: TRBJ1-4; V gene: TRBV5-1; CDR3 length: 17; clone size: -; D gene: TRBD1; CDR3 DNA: TGCGCCAGCAGCGAGACGTCAGGGGGCGCGGGTAATGAAAAACTGTTTTTT; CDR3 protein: CASSETSGGAGNEKLFF
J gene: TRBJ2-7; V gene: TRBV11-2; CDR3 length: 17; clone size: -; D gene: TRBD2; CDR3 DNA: TGTGCCAGCAGCTCCGGACTAGCGGGAGGACCTTATTACGAGCAGTACTTC; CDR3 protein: CASSSGLAGGPYYEQYF
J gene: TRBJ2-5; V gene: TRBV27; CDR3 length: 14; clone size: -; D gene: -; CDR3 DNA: TGTGCCAGCAGTTTATTGGGGGCTCAAGAGACCCAGTACTTC; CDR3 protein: CASSLLGAQETQYF
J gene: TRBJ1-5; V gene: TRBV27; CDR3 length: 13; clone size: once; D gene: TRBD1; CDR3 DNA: TGTGCCAGCGGCAAGGGGGCAGGACAGCCCCAGCATTTT; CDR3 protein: CASGKGAGQPQHF
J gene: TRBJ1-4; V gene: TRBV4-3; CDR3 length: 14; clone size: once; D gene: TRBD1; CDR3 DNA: TGCGCCAGCAGCCGGGACAGGGGTGACGAAAAACTGTTTTTT; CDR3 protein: CASSRDRGDEKLFF
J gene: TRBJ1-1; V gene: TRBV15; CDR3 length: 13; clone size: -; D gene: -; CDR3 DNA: TGTGCCACCAGCAGAGACAAGAACACTGAAGCTTTCTTT; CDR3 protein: CATSRDKNTEAFF
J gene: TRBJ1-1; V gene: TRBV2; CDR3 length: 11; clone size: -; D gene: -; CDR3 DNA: TGTGCCAGCAGACAGGGCACTGAAGCTTTCTTT; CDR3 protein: CASRQGTEAFF
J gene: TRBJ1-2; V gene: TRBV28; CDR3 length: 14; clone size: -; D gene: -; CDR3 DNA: TGTGCCAGCAGTCCCCACAGTGTGAGTTATGGCTACACCTTC; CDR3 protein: CASSPHSVSYGYTF
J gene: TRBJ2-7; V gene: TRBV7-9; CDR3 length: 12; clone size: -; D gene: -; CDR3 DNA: TGTGCCAGCCGGCGGGACCTGAACGAGCAGTACTTC; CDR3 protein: CASRRDLNEQYF
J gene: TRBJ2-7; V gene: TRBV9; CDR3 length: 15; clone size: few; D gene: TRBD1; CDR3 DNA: TGTGCCAGCAGCAGACAGGACAGGGGGGCCGCCGAGCAGTACTTC; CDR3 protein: CASSRQDRGAAEQYF
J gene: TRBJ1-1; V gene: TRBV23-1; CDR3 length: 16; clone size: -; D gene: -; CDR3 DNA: TGCGCCAGCAGTCAATCGGTGGGGGCACTATCCCCTGAAGCTTTCTTT; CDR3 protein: CASSQSVGALSPEAFF
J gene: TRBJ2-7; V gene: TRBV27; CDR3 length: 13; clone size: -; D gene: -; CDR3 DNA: TGTGCCAGCACCTGGGGGCCCTCCTACGAGCAGTACTTC; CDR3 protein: CASTWGPSYEQYF
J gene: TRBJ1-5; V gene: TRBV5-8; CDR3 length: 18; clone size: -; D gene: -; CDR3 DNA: TGTGCCAGCAGCCCAACGATAGGGGCCCTTTCATACAATCAGCCCCAGCATTTT; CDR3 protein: CASSPTIGALSYNQPQHF
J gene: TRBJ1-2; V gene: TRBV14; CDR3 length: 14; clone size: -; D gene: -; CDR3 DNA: TGTGCCAGCAGCCAAGCGCGATCCCCGGGGGGCTACACCTTC; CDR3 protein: CASSQARSPGGYTF
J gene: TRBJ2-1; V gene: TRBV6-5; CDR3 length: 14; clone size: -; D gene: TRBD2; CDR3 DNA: TGTGCCAGCAGCCCCCGCGGGAGCTACAATGAGCAGTTCTTC; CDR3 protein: CASSPRGSYNEQFF
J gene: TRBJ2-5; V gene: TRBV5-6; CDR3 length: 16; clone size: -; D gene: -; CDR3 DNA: TGTGCCAGCAGCTTGGGGGTTGAGGTCAGGGTAGAGACCCAGTACTTC; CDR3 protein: CASSLGVEVRVETQYF
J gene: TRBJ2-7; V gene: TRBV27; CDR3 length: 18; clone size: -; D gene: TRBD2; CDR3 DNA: TGTGCCAGCAGTTTAAGGCTAGCGGGAGGGCCCGCTAAGTACGAGCAGTACTTC; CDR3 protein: CASSLRLAGGPAKYEQYF
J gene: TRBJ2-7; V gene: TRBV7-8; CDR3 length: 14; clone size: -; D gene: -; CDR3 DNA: TGTGCCAGCAGCTTAGTCACGGGGAGCTACGAGCAGTACTTC; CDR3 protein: CASSLVTGSYEQYF
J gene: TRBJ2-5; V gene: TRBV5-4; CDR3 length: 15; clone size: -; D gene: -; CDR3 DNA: TGTGCCAGCAGCTTGGGGGCAGGGGCGGAGGAGACCCAGTACTTC; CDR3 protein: CASSLGAGAEETQYF
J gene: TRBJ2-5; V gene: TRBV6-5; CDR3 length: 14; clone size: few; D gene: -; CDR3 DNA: TGTGCCAGCCAAGAGCTGAAAAACCAAGAGACCCAGTACTTC; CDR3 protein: CASQELKNQETQYF
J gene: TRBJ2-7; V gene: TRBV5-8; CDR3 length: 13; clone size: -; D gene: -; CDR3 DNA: TGTGCCAGCAGCGAGATTCATAGTAGCGAGCAGTACTTC; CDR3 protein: CASSEIHSSEQYF
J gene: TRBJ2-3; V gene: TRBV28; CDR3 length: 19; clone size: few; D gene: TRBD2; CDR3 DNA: TGTGCCAGCAGTCCCCGGGGGGGGCCGACCAGATTTTCTACAGATACGCAGTATTTT; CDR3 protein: CASSPRGGPTRFSTDTQYF
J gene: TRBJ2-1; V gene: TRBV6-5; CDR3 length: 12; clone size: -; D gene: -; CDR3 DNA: TGTGCCAGCAGTTACACAGGCAGTGAACAGTTCTTC; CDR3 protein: CASSYTGSEQFF
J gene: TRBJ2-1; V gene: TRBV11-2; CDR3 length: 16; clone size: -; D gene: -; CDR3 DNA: TGTGCCAGCAGCTTAGGCTATTCGAGCTCCTACAATGAGCAGTTCTTC; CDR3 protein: CASSLGYSSSYNEQFF